This entry features one TCR beta chain sequence. The sample originates from a study of memory CD4+ T cells and cytomegalovirus serostatus. Single viable CD3+CD4+CD8-CD45RO+ cells were sorted as the memory CD4+ T cells. Trimming cost V 7 bases and J 4 bases, with 13 bases left between them. The CDR3 is 13 amino acids. CDR1 is WSHSY and CDR2 is SAAADI in the germline V gene. TCRdb keeps only in-frame clones here, not all; method: immunoSEQ multiplex PCR. The sample lists tens of thousands of clones, about 80% occurring once. The V call is TRBV10-2, the J call TRBJ1-1; D unclear. The sample taken for sequencing was memory CD4+ T cells from blood. The receptor comes from an adult in good health and CMV-seronegative. The CDR3 region is CASTFQEGTEAFF. DNA of the CDR3: TGCGCCAGCACCTTCCAAGAGGGCACTGAAGCTTTCTTT.